These 22 T cell receptor beta chains were all obtained from the same sample, sequenced in a study of post-analysis software for immune sequencing data. Notes on the study in general: The study found TRBV5-6, TRBV5-1 and TRBV20-1 among about five TRBV segments more frequent in patients than controls.

No antigen has been assigned to these receptors. TCR beta cDNA libraries had unique molecular identifiers. Each CDR3 protein gets one entry after TCRdb re-called the PCR reads with MiXCR. Of hundreds of thousands of distinct CDR3 sequences in the sample, 55% to 70% were seen once. The sample was blood. The source is a girl aged 2 to 10 with multiple sclerosis.

To note about this clonotype: At one of its ends the junction is not consistent with the germline gene, which may arise from a read error. The chain joins TRBV5-4 to TRBJ2-1, with D tentatively TRBD1 (5 bases). The CDR3 runs 13 residues. CDR1 and CDR2 from the germline V gene are SGHNT and YYREEE (reference sequence). The CDR3, as DNA: TGTGCCAGCAGCTTGGAGGGGTACAATGAGCGGTTCTTC. It is translated as CASSLEGYNERFF.

The CDR3 region is CASSPGTSGGVSSYNEQFF. DNA for the CDR3: TGTGCCAGCAGCCCCGGGACTAGCGGGGGGGTCAGCTCCTACAATGAGCAGTTCTTC. V and J are TRBV5-5 and TRBJ2-1; 16 bases are a match to TRBD2. This CDR3 comprises 19 residues. Germline lookup yields CDR1 SGHKS and CDR2 YYEKEE (reference sequence). With 4 bases clipped from V and 0 bases from J, the junction kept 7 bases outside the gene matches. Drawing the rest from reference TRBV5-5 and TRBJ2-1, the complete variable domain is DAGVTQSPTHLIKTRGQQVTLRCSPISGHKSVSWYQQVLGQGPQFIFQYYEKEERGRGNFPDRFSARQFPNYSSELNVNALLLGDSALYLCASSPGTSGGVSSYNEQFFGPGTRLTVL.

This clonotype occurred once. The rearrangement links TRBV29-1 to TRBJ2-1; D is tentatively TRBD1 or TRBD2 (5 bases each). V gave up 7 bases and J gave up 2 bases, with 21 bases separating them. There are 16 residues in the CDR3. CDR1 SQVTM and CDR2 ANQGSEA come from the germline V gene. CDR3 coding DNA: TGCAGCGCTGTACCCGGGGCTATCGCCACCTACAATGAGCAGTTCTTC. Its protein product is CSAVPGAIATYNEQFF.

The table lists this clonotype with a few counts. The rearrangement joins TRBV29-1 to TRBJ2-1; 8 bases map to TRBD1. Germline lookup yields CDR1 SQVTM and CDR2 ANQGSEA. Trimming at V came to 1 base and at J to 9 bases, leaving 23 bases not matched to a gene. This CDR3 has 19 residues. Here the CDR3 reads CSVEVDSRGTGPLEGEQFF. CDR3 DNA sequence: TGCAGCGTTGAAGTAGATAGTCGGGGGACAGGTCCCTTAGAGGGTGAGCAGTTCTTC.

This chain uses TRBV7-6 with TRBJ2-3; D not certain. Germline V gene data show CDR1 as SGHVS and CDR2 as FNYEAQ. V was cut by 1 base and J by 5 bases, with 13 bases left in between. The CDR3 is 15 amino acids. The CDR3 spells CASSLGAQAIDTQYF. CDR3 in DNA: TGTGCCAGCAGCTTAGGAGCCCAGGCTATAGATACGCAGTATTTT.

The chain employs TRBV2 and TRBJ2-1; no clear D. The CDR3 length is 14 residues. In germline, CDR1 is SNHLY, CDR2 FYNNEI. V was clipped by 8 bases and J by 6 bases, with 17 bases between them. The CDR3 DNA is TGTGCCAGCCTAAGAAGCGAGAGTGCCAATGAGCAGTTCTTC. Its protein product is CASLRSESANEQFF.

This chain links TRBV3-1 with TRBJ2-1, with a possible D match to TRBD1 (5 bases). This CDR3 has 14 residues. V lost 1 base, J lost 5 bases, and 9 bases lay in between. Germline V gene lookup returns CDR1 LGHDT and CDR2 YNNKEL (reference sequence). CDR3: CASSQARDHNEQFF. The CDR3 DNA follows: TGTGCCAGCAGCCAAGCCAGGGATCACAATGAGCAGTTCTTC.

In nucleotides, the CDR3 is TGTGCCACCAGCAGAGATAGCAATGAGCAGTTCTTC. It is translated as CATSRDSNEQFF. The chain couples TRBV15 to TRBJ2-1, with D hard to call. V was clipped by 0 bases and J by 6 bases, with 3 bases between them. Germline values: CDR1 LNHNV, CDR2 YYDKDF (reference sequence). There are 12 residues in the CDR3.

This clonotype is a singleton in its sample. The chain couples TRBV6-5 to TRBJ2-5, with 7 bases matching TRBD2. The CDR3 runs to 15 residues. Germline values: CDR1 MNHEY, CDR2 SVGAGI. V shed 6 bases and J 0 bases; nucleotides not matched to a gene: 7. This CDR3 reads CASSPRGGNQETQYF. CDR3 nucleotide sequence: TGTGCCAGCAGCCCTCGGGGAGGGAACCAAGAGACCCAGTACTTC.

The chain has TRBV4-3 and TRBJ1-1, with 8 bases lining up with TRBD1. V trimming: 3 bases; J trimming: 8 bases; junction bases outside the gene matches: 5. The CDR3 covers 13 residues. Germline V gives CDR1 LGHNA, CDR2 YSLEER. The CDR3 DNA reads TGCGCCAGCAGCCATCGGACAGGGAGGGAAGCTTTCTTT. Residues: CASSHRTGREAFF.

This clonotype was counted only a few times. V is TRBV7-6 and J is TRBJ2-1; 9 positions agree with TRBD2. This CDR3 contains 17 residues. Germline values: CDR1 SGHVS, CDR2 FNYEAQ. Losses at the gene ends were 4 bases for V and 8 bases for J; bases not matched to a gene: 15. In DNA form, the CDR3 reads TGTGCCAGCAGCTACCTTAGCGGGAGAGGCAGTTGGGATGAGCAGTTCTTC. Protein: CASSYLSGRGSWDEQFF.

This clonotype was found once. The rearrangement joins TRBV12-3 or TRBV12-4 to TRBJ2-1; D remains ambiguous. CDR3 size: 10 residues. The V and J ends lost 8 bases and 7 bases respectively, with 6 bases between them. CDR3 coding DNA: TGTGCCAGCGAAGGGAATGAGCAGTTCTTC. Translating gives CASEGNEQFF.

The chain uses TRBV24-1 and TRBJ1-1; TRBD1 aligns across 9 bases. Trimming at V came to 2 bases and at J to 5 bases, leaving 14 bases not matched to a gene. This CDR3 spans 18 amino acids. CDR1 KGHDR and CDR2 SFDVKD come from the germline V gene. The CDR3 region is CATSDSSGTGRFGTEAFF. CDR3 nucleotides: TGTGCCACCAGTGATTCATCCGGGACAGGGAGGTTCGGAACTGAAGCTTTCTTT.

CDR3 coding DNA: TGTGCCAGCAGCGCAGGGTACTCCTACAATGAGCAGTTCTTC. Its translation is CASSAGYSYNEQFF. This chain connects TRBV14 to TRBJ2-1; D perhaps matches TRBD1 (5 bases). The V and J ends lost 5 bases and 0 bases respectively, with 8 bases between them. CDR1 and CDR2 from the germline V gene are SGHDN and FVKESK. The CDR3 is 14 amino acids.

The rearrangement uses TRBV6-5 and TRBJ2-1; 8 positions agree with TRBD1. Germline lookup yields CDR1 MNHEY and CDR2 SVGAGI. CDR3 size: 15 residues. The ends lost 4 bases at V and 6 bases at J; junction bases unmatched: 8. CDR3 in amino acids: CASSLPRTGTNEQFF. The DNA of the CDR3 is TGTGCCAGCAGTTTACCGAGGACAGGGACCAATGAGCAGTTCTTC.

This clonotype occurred once. This chain links TRBV10-3 with TRBJ2-1, with D unresolved. Trimming stripped 6 bases from V and 0 bases from J, with 9 bases between. CDR1 is ENHRY, CDR2 SYGVKD, per germline. The CDR3 length is 14 residues. The CDR3 loop reads CAISGNSSYNEQFF. The CDR3 coding sequence is TGTGCCATCAGCGGAAATAGCTCCTACAATGAGCAGTTCTTC.

This clonotype has more than one count but fewer than ten. CDR3 sequence (DNA): TGCAGCGCTCTGACAGGGGGATGGAATCAGCCCCAGCATTTT. Protein: CSALTGGWNQPQHF. The chain carries TRBV29-1 and TRBJ1-5, with 9 bases lining up with TRBD1. Germline CDR1 SQVTM, CDR2 ANQGSEA. The J segment lost 4 bases and the V segment lost 7 bases, leaving 8 bases of the junction unmatched. The length of the CDR3 is 14 residues.

This chain uses TRBV20-1 with TRBJ2-7; 9 bases map to TRBD2. V gave up 2 bases and J gave up 5 bases; unmatched junction bases: 4. Germline assignment: CDR1 DFQATT and CDR2 SNEGSKA (reference sequence). The CDR3 loop spans 13 amino acids. CDR3 sequence reads: CSARLAGRHEQYF. In nucleotides, the CDR3 is TGCAGTGCTAGACTAGCGGGAAGACACGAGCAGTACTTC.

The J gene is TRBJ2-1, the V gene TRBV6-4; 9 bases are a match to TRBD2. The V and J ends lost 6 bases and 0 bases, in that order; junction bases with no gene match: 6. Germline loops: CDR1 MRHNA, CDR2 SNTAGT. This CDR3 comprises 16 residues. CDR3 sequence (DNA): TGTGCCAGCAGACCCAGCGGGGGGAGCTCCTACAATGAGCAGTTCTTC. It codes for CASRPSGGSSYNEQFF.

The chain employs TRBV15 and TRBJ1-4; D gene uncertain. Deletions cut 6 bases from V and 3 bases from J, with 8 bases between. The V gene's germline CDR1 is LNHNV and CDR2 YYDKDF (reference sequence). The CDR3 length is 13 residues. Written as DNA, the CDR3 is TGTGCCACCAGAAAGCCGGCTAATGAAAAACTGTTTTTT. Translation: CATRKPANEKLFF. The whole variable domain, filled in from reference TRBV15 and TRBJ1-4, reads DAMVIQNPRYQVTQFGKPVTLSCSQTLNHNVMYWYQQKSSQAPKLLFHYYDKDFNNEADTPDNFQSRRPNTSFCFLDIRSPGLGDTAMYLCATRKPANEKLFFGSGTQLSVL.

CDR3 in DNA: TGTGCCAGCAGCTTCATAGCGGGAGAACCCGAGCAGTACTTC. Translating it yields CASSFIAGEPEQYF. The V gene is TRBV7-9, the J gene TRBJ2-7; TRBD2 agrees at 9 bases. The CDR3 extends over 14 amino acids. Per germline, CDR1 SEHNR and CDR2 FQNEAQ (reference sequence). The V and J ends lost 3 bases and 6 bases, in that order; junction bases with no gene match: 6.

The chain carries TRBV5-1 and TRBJ1-1; no clear D. Trimming took 8 bases from V and 0 from J, leaving 14 bases between them. Germline V gene data show CDR1 as SGHRS and CDR2 as YFSETQ. CDR3 length equals 14 residues. In DNA form, the CDR3 reads TGCGCCAGTAGCGCCCGGTATATGAACACTGAAGCTTTCTTT. Translating it yields CASSARYMNTEAFF.